These 22 T cell receptor beta chains share one sample of origin, sequenced in a study of early T cells in non-severe SARS-CoV-2 infection. MiXCR, run by TCRdb on the 5' RACE reads, gives a single entry per CDR3 protein. The table has about 64,000 distinct CDR3 sequences, over 4.5% seen once; the top ten hold around 5.2%. The sequenced sample was whole blood. The receptors here all came from an adult who was a healthcare worker with PCR-confirmed SARS-CoV-2 infection or an uninfected control (not recorded which).

This clonotype was picked up many times. The chain couples TRBV20-1 to TRBJ2-5, with 13 bases that match TRBD2. V gave up 3 bases and J gave up 5 bases; unmatched junction bases: 21. This CDR3 region has 20 residues. The germline V gene encodes CDR1 DFQATT and CDR2 SNEGSKA (reference sequence). The DNA of the CDR3 is TGCAGTGCTAGCGGAGTGCTTGGGACTAGCGGGACCCTCACCACGGAGACCCAGTACTTC. This gives the protein CSASGVLGTSGTLTTETQYF.

This clonotype has at least ten counts. This chain links TRBV13 with TRBJ1-1, with a tentative D call TRBD1 (6 bases). This CDR3 spans 15 amino acids. Looked up from germline, CDR1 is PRHDT and CDR2 is FYEKMQ (reference sequence). V dropped 5 bases and J dropped 7 bases, with 20 bases sitting between them. CDR3 sequence: CASSPVGGWGSEAFF. CDR3 DNA: TGTGCCAGCAGCCCGGTAGGGGGGTGGGGGAGTGAAGCTTTCTTT.

This clonotype occurred a few times. The rearrangement joins TRBV20-1 to TRBJ2-7; 9 bases line up with TRBD1. Germline values: CDR1 DFQATT, CDR2 SNEGSKA (reference sequence). V lost 6 bases and J lost 3; bases outside the gene matches: 6. This CDR3 is 13 amino acids long. The CDR3 bases are TGCAGTGCGATCCGGGACAGGGTCTACGAGCAGTACTTC. Its protein product is CSAIRDRVYEQYF.

The CDR3 DNA is TGTGCCAGCAGTCCCGGGGGGTACTATCAGCCCCAGCATTTT. This translates into CASSPGGYYQPQHF. The chain links TRBV6-5 to TRBJ1-5, with a possible D match to TRBD1 (5 bases). The V end lost 5 bases, the J end lost 5 bases, and 13 bases lay between the germline ends. CDR3 length: 14 amino acids. From germline, CDR1 is MNHEY and CDR2 SVGAGI.

This clonotype has a handful of counts. The genes are TRBV3-1 and TRBJ2-7; 10 bases line up with TRBD2. Per germline, CDR1 LGHDT and CDR2 YNNKEL (reference sequence). The V gene end was trimmed by 5 bases and the J gene end by 0 bases; junction bases not matched to a gene: 7. The CDR3 consists of 16 residues. The CDR3 region has the DNA TGTGCCAGCAGCAACAACGGACTAGCGGACTCCTACGAGCAGTACTTC. It encodes CASSNNGLADSYEQYF.

This clonotype was recorded a few times. This chain joins TRBV12-3 or TRBV12-4 and TRBJ1-4, with a tentative D call TRBD1 (6 bases). CDR3 length equals 17 residues. Trimming cost V 1 base and J 7 bases, with 19 bases left between them. This chain's CDR3 is CASSLGTTGLAFEKLFF. The CDR3 nucleotides read TGTGCCAGCAGTTTAGGGACGACAGGACTAGCTTTTGAAAAACTGTTTTTT.

This clonotype was observed a few times. The V and J genes are TRBV12-3 or TRBV12-4 and TRBJ2-7; TRBD2 might be the D (6 bases). The CDR3 spans 17 residues. Deletions cut 4 bases from V and 5 bases from J, with 24 bases between. Written as DNA, the CDR3 is TGTGCCAGCAGTTACCTAGCCGGGAGTAATGTGTTGAACGAGCAGTACTTC. Amino acid sequence: CASSYLAGSNVLNEQYF.

Only a few counts were recorded for this clonotype. The V gene is TRBV12-3 or TRBV12-4, the J gene TRBJ2-2, with D tentatively TRBD1 or TRBD2 (5 bases each). The CDR3 totals 16 residues. V was shortened by 6 bases and J by 4 bases, with 18 bases between the two germline ends. The CDR3 DNA is TGTGCCAGCAGGGACGAGTCAGGGACGGTCACCGGGGAGCTGTTTTTT. Amino acid sequence: CASRDESGTVTGELFF.

This clonotype has ten or more counts. This chain joins TRBV25-1 and TRBJ1-2; 7 bases align to TRBD1. The CDR3 consists of 15 residues. The V gene end was trimmed by 7 bases and the J gene end by 1 base; junction bases not matched to a gene: 9. Germline assignment: CDR1 MGHDK and CDR2 SYGVNS. The CDR3 sequence: CASTRGGGDNYGYTF. DNA for the CDR3: TGTGCCAGCACCCGTGGAGGGGGCGATAACTATGGCTACACCTTC.

This clonotype showed up just a few times. The chain links TRBV5-6 to TRBJ2-4; D is ambiguous. The CDR3 contains 15 residues. Trimming stripped 1 base from V and 0 bases from J, with 8 bases between. Per the germline V gene, CDR1 is SGHDT and CDR2 is YYEEEE. The CDR3 DNA reads as TGTGCCAGCAGCTTGTGGGGTACAGCCAAAAACATTCAGTACTTC. Protein product: CASSLWGTAKNIQYF.

This clonotype was observed a handful of times. The chain carries TRBV20-1 and TRBJ2-1; TRBD2 aligns across 11 bases. Germline V gene lookup returns CDR1 DFQATT and CDR2 SNEGSKA (reference sequence). The V and J ends lost 3 bases and 1 base, in that order; junction bases with no gene match: 5. This CDR3 region has 16 residues. This CDR3 reads CSASVPSGGSYNEQFF. CDR3 DNA sequence: TGCAGTGCTAGTGTGCCTAGCGGGGGGTCCTACAATGAGCAGTTCTTC.

V usage is TRBV29-1 and J usage is TRBJ2-5; TRBD2 aligns across 7 bases. CDR3 length: 14 amino acids. Germline-derived CDR1 and CDR2 are SQVTM and ANQGSEA. J was trimmed by 4 bases and V by 4 bases; bases with no gene match: 9. This chain's CDR3 is CSVGMGGDGETQYF. Written as DNA, the CDR3 is TGCAGCGTTGGGATGGGAGGGGATGGAGAGACCCAGTACTTC.

This clonotype was seen a few times. The rearrangement joins TRBV6-6 to TRBJ2-5, with 10 nucleotides matching TRBD2. With V trimmed by 6 bases and J by 3 bases, 7 bases remained unmatched. Germline assignment: CDR1 MNHNY and CDR2 SVGAGI (reference sequence). The CDR3 has 15 residues. The CDR3 spells CASSLTLAGKETQYF. CDR3 DNA sequence: TGTGCCAGCAGCCTTACACTAGCGGGAAAAGAGACCCAGTACTTC.

The CDR3 DNA reads TGCGCCAGCAGCTCACAGCCTTCGGACACTGAAGCTTTCTTT. Protein product: CASSSQPSDTEAFF. The chain carries TRBV5-1 and TRBJ1-1; no reliable D call. This CDR3 comprises 14 residues. Germline V gene sequence: CDR1 SGHRS, CDR2 YFSETQ. V lost 3 bases and J 3 bases, leaving 12 bases between the germline ends.

Many counts were recorded for this clonotype. The chain recombines TRBV10-3 with TRBJ2-1, with 8 bases aligning to TRBD1. The CDR3 has 15 amino acids. Germline trimming cut 4 bases from V and 2 bases from J; bases unmatched to any gene: 4. Germline CDR1 and CDR2: ENHRY and SYGVKD. The CDR3 sequence is CAISGPDRAYNEQFF. DNA for the CDR3: TGTGCCATCAGTGGACCGGACAGGGCCTACAATGAGCAGTTCTTC.

This clonotype was seen many times. The rearrangement uses TRBV20-1 and TRBJ2-3; no reliable D call. From germline, CDR1 is DFQATT and CDR2 SNEGSKA (reference sequence). The CDR3 is 13 residues long. V shed 4 bases and J shed 4 bases, with 12 bases lying between them. The CDR3 coding sequence is TGCAGTGCTACCCGGTCGTTCTCAGATACGCAGTATTTT. Residues: CSATRSFSDTQYF.

This clonotype appeared many times. The chain has TRBV15 and TRBJ2-5, with D possibly matching TRBD2 (6 bases). V shed 3 bases and J shed 5 bases, with 10 bases lying between them. Germline CDR1 LNHNV, CDR2 YYDKDF (reference sequence). This CDR3 is built from 13 residues. The CDR3 reads CATSSSGEETQYF. The DNA of the CDR3 is TGTGCCACCAGCAGTAGCGGTGAGGAGACCCAGTACTTC.

Only a few counts were recorded for this clonotype. The CDR3 region is CASSPKSLQFTEQYF. The CDR3 coding sequence is TGTGCCAGCAGCCCCAAGAGTTTACAGTTTACCGAGCAGTACTTC. The chain joins TRBV3-1 to TRBJ2-7; no definite D call. This CDR3 contains 15 residues. From germline, CDR1 is LGHDT and CDR2 YNNKEL (reference sequence). With 4 bases removed from V and 6 bases from J, the gap between germline ends came to 19 bases.

The genes are TRBV20-1 and TRBJ2-2, with D perhaps matching TRBD1 (6 bases). The V gene lost 4 bases and the J gene lost 3 bases, with 6 bases spanning the gap. CDR1 and CDR2 from the germline V gene are DFQATT and SNEGSKA (reference sequence). The CDR3 is made up of 12 amino acids. This CDR3 reads CSATGDTGELFF. CDR3 in DNA: TGCAGTGCTACAGGGGACACCGGGGAGCTGTTTTTT.

The V call is TRBV20-1, the J call TRBJ1-1; D uncertain. The V end lost 7 bases, the J end lost 0 bases, and 15 bases lay between the germline ends. Germline loops: CDR1 DFQATT, CDR2 SNEGSKA (reference sequence). CDR3 length: 14 amino acids. DNA of the CDR3: TGCAGTGTTGCACCAGGAGGGATGAACACTGAAGCTTTCTTT. Its translation is CSVAPGGMNTEAFF.

J is TRBJ1-5 and V is TRBV30; a weak D match, TRBD1 (5 bases). The V end lost 2 bases, the J end lost 3 bases, and 8 bases lay between the germline ends. Germline V gives CDR1 GTSNPN, CDR2 SVGIG (reference sequence). The CDR3 covers 13 residues. The CDR3 region has the DNA TGTGCCTGGAGTCAGGGTTTCAATCAGCCCCAGCATTTT. Translating gives CAWSQGFNQPQHF.

This clonotype occurred many times. This chain joins TRBV5-5 and TRBJ2-2; D unclear. This CDR3 spans 14 amino acids. Trimming shortened V by 5 bases and J by 2 bases, and 10 bases separated the two germline ends. From germline, CDR1 is SGHKS and CDR2 YYEKEE (reference sequence). This CDR3 reads CASRSGPNTGELFF. The CDR3 DNA is TGTGCCAGCAGATCAGGACCAAACACCGGGGAGCTGTTTTTT.